The clone carrying this T cell receptor (beta chain) occurred a few times. The sample is drawn from a study of control samples from healthy donors and cancer patients. Trimming removed 10 bases from V and 0 bases from J, with 13 bases in between. Germline-derived CDR1 and CDR2 are LNHDA and SQIVND (reference sequence). The CDR3 extends over 14 amino acids. Generated by immunoSEQ multiplex PCR, the TCRdb table keeps only in-frame clones and is missing some. Of roughly 370,000 clones listed, more than 80% were seen once; the top ten hold around 6.5%. The chain uses TRBV19 and TRBJ1-3; D gene uncertain. The sequenced sample consisted of PBMCs. The receptor was derived from a middle-aged man with head and neck cancer. The CDR3 nucleotides read TGTGCCACCACCCGTGGCGGCTCTGGAAACACCATATATTTT. Encoded protein: CATTRGGSGNTIYF. Together with reference TRBV19 and TRBJ1-3, the CDR3 gives the full variable domain: DGGITQSPKYLFRKEGQNVTLSCEQNLNHDAMYWYRQDPGQGLRLIYYSQIVNDFQKGDIAEGYSVSREKKESFPLTVTSAQKNPTAFYLCATTRGGSGNTIYFGEGSWLTVV.